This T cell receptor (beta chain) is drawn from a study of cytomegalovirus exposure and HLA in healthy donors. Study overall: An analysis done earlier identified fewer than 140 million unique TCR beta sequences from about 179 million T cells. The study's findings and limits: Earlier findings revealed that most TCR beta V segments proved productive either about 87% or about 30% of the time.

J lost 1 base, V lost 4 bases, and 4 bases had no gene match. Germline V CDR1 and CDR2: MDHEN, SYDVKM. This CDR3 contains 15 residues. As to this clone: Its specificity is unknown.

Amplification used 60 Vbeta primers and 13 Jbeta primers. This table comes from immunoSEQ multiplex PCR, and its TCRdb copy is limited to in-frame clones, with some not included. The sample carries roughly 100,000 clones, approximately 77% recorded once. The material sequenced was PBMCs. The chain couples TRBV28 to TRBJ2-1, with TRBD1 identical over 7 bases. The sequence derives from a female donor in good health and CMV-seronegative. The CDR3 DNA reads TGTGCCAGCAGTTCTCCAGGGGGTTCCTACAATGAGCAGTTCTTC. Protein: CASSSPGGSYNEQFF.